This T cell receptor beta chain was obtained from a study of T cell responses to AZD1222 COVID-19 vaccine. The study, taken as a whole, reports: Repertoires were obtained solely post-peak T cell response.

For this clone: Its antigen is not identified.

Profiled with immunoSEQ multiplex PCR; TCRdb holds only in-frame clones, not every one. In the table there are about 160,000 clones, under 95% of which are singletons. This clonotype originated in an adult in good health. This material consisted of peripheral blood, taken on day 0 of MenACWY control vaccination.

The CDR3, as DNA: TGTGCCAGCAGCTTGGGACAGATGAACACTGAAGCTTTCTTT. Translating gives CASSLGQMNTEAFF. The chain has TRBV5-5 and TRBJ1-1; D is perhaps TRBD1 (5 bases). CDR1 and CDR2 from the germline V gene are SGHKS and YYEKEE (reference sequence). The CDR3 runs 14 residues. With 0 bases removed from V and 0 bases from J, the gap between germline ends came to 6 bases.